These 6 T cell receptor beta chains came from one sample sequenced in a study of CD4 and CD8 cells across lung adenocarcinoma regions. TCRdb re-analysed the PCR reads in MiXCR, keeping a single row per CDR3 protein. In the table there are 9,500 to 15,000 distinct CDR3 sequences, around 50% of which are singletons. The sample was CD8+ T cells from the margin of a lung tumor. Receptor source: a female donor with lung adenocarcinoma. The CD4 and CD8 labels of this study may be unreliable.

The CDR3 sequence is CASARDRGTDIQYF. Written as DNA, the CDR3 is TGCGCCAGCGCACGGGACAGGGGCACAGATATTCAGTATTTT. The rearrangement links TRBV10-1 to TRBJ2-4; TRBD1 matches at 10 bases. The end of the DNA is better explained by TRBJ2-3, so the J call may be wrong. Germline V gene lookup returns CDR1 WNHNN and CDR2 SYGVQD (reference sequence). The CDR3 is 14 residues long.

Of note for this clonotype: The germline gene is not matched at one end of the junction; a read error may be the cause. The rearrangement links TRBV25-1 to TRBJ2-4, with TRBD1 as a possible D gene (5 bases). Germline V CDR1 and CDR2: MGHDK, SYGVNS. The CDR3 totals 13 residues. The CDR3 is CARGQSAKNTQYF. CDR3 nucleotide sequence: TGTGCCAGGGGGCAGAGTGCCAAAAACACTCAGTACTTT.

This clonotype was found many times. J is TRBJ2-5 and V is TRBV6-5, with 9 bases that match TRBD1. The end of the DNA is better explained by TRBJ2-7, so the J call may be wrong. The CDR3 has 18 amino acids. Germline V gene data show CDR1 as MNHEY and CDR2 as SVGAGI. CDR3 sequence (DNA): TGTGCCAGCAGTTACAGGGGCCCGGGACAGGGCCTCTCCTACGAGCAGTACTTC. Protein product: CASSYRGPGQGLSYEQYF.

This clonotype was seen at least ten times. This chain connects TRBV6-5 to TRBJ2-6; D is unclear. V was trimmed by 2 bases and J by 0 bases, leaving 5 bases between them. The CDR3 has 15 amino acids. Looked up from germline, CDR1 is MNHEY and CDR2 is SVGAGI. CDR3 in amino acids: CASSYGHSGANVLTF. As DNA, the CDR3 is TGTGCCAGCAGTTACGGGCACTCTGGGGCCAACGTCCTGACTTTC.

This clonotype occurred once. The chain employs TRBV20-1 and TRBJ2-5; no clear D. The DNA end lines up better with TRBJ2-7; the J call may be wrong. Germline CDR1 reads DFQATT; CDR2 reads SNEGSKA (reference sequence). The CDR3 is 14 residues long. CDR3 nucleotides: TGCAGTGCTAGCGTTGGCCAGGTGGCTCCCGAGCAGTACTTC. Translated, it gives CSASVGQVAPEQYF.

J is TRBJ1-2 and V is TRBV12-3 or TRBV12-4, with D possibly TRBD1 on 5 matching bases. Trimming stripped 5 bases from V and 3 bases from J, with 13 bases between. This CDR3 contains 14 residues. The CDR3 DNA follows: TGTGCCAGCAGTCAAAGACAGCGGGACTATGGCTACACCTTC. It encodes CASSQRQRDYGYTF.